The clone carrying this TCR beta chain has more than one count but fewer than ten. As yet, its antigen is unknown. This entry belongs to a study of T cells in localized non-small cell lung cancer. Study results and limitations: Patients showing higher blood T cell density tended to see longer overall survival. In uninvolved adjacent lung, T cell clonality reached its highest value, exceeding tumor. Paired adjacent lung recovered a median around 60 of the top 100 tumor clones. Because researchers sequenced only one region of the tumor, heterogeneity is still possible.

Assay used: immunoSEQ multiplex PCR; TCRdb lists only in-frame clones, some missing. The sample records fewer than 35,000 clones, under 85% being singletons. The ends were cut back, 5 bases at V and 5 bases at J, with 17 bases in the middle. The CDR3 length is 15 residues. Germline V gene sequence: CDR1 SGHVS, CDR2 FNYEAQ. The sequence derives from a male donor at least 60 years old with stage II squamous cell lung carcinoma. The J gene is TRBJ2-3, the V gene TRBV7-6, with a weak D call TRBD2 (7 bases). The specimen comprised peripheral blood, sampled before any cancer treatment. CDR3 protein: CASSPVWGGGDTQYF. The CDR3 nucleotides read TGTGCCAGCAGCCCCGTATGGGGAGGGGGAGATACGCAGTATTTT.